This TCR beta chain was profiled in a study of blood T cell repertoires in COVID-19. At the level of the study: Acute-phase and convalescent COVID-19 samples originated in the United States, Italy and Spain.

There are 15 residues in the CDR3. Germline V CDR1 and CDR2: KGHDR, SFDVKD. V gave up 4 bases and J gave up 2 bases, with 11 bases separating them. Clones were read by immunoSEQ multiplex PCR, and TCRdb kept only the in-frame ones, dropping some. The sample has some 190,000 clones, about 80% seen once. Cohort allocation depended upon clinical history that participants reported. V is TRBV24-1 and J is TRBJ1-5; D remains unclear. The sequenced sample consisted of PBMCs or T cells enriched from blood (not recorded which). The sequence came from a man aged 55 to 69 who had been exposed to COVID-19. CDR3 amino acids: CATSESGAGNQPQHF. Written as DNA, the CDR3 is TGTGCCACCAGTGAAAGCGGAGCAGGCAATCAGCCCCAGCATTTT.